Here is one T cell receptor (beta chain) with its context. Which antigen it targets is not known. It has no much larger one-base neighbor in the sample; base qualities were not kept. In total, roughly 670 healthy bone marrow donors made up the cohort. At the time of sampling, every cohort member was nominally healthy, though immune exposures that went unrecorded were likely present. The donor was CMV seronegative and was included in the group of several hundred seronegative cohort members. Every donor gave a peripheral blood sample, and the peripheral blood mononuclear cells from that sample were used for TCR beta sequencing. Genomic DNA was extracted from the blood cell samples with the Qiagen DNeasy Blood Extraction Kit. The receptor library was made with the immunoSEQ multiplex PCR assay. A mixture of 60 forward primers for TCR Vbeta segments and 13 reverse primers for TCR Jbeta segments was used in the multiplex PCR. A multiplex PCR assay on genomic DNA amplified the CDR3 region of rearranged TCR beta genes. Amplified TCR beta libraries were sequenced as 87-base-pair reads on the Illumina HiSeq System. The paper's processing steps were these. A later analysis tallied some 79 million unique TCR beta chains across the 666 repertoires, and about 12 million of those chains were shared by two or more donors. Raw reads were error-corrected and collapsed into unique sequences by a nearest-neighbor algorithm in which closely related sequences were merged to remove PCR and sequencing errors. CDR3 sequences were aligned to IMGT reference sequences to assign V, D and J gene segments. Each retained sequence needed at least a six-nucleotide match to both a V gene segment and a J gene segment. A rearrangement was called productive if the CDR3 had no stop codons and remained in frame with V and J, and every other rearrangement was called non-productive. CDR3 was defined according to IMGT convention as the region running from the second conserved V-encoded cysteine to the conserved J-encoded phenylalanine. The earlier analysis of 500 to 650 of the donors excluded any sequence lacking an unambiguous match to a single V gene segment. In an earlier analysis of approximately 560 of the donors, a V segment was called functional when productive rearrangements were above 56.7%, and segregating when the standard deviation between donors exceeded 5%. A statistical classification framework was built to diagnose cytomegalovirus status from the catalog of TCR beta chain sequences. A later analysis assigned V and J genes by comparing TCR nucleotide sequences with IMGT/GENE-DB human TR gene sequences. Using the TCRdist pipeline, a later analysis assigned CDR3 sequences along with most-parsimonious VDJ recombination scenarios. In a later analysis, every TCR beta chain was defined by the combination of its CDR3 amino acid sequence and its V-gene family, and reads without a unique V-gene family were dropped. As a way to deal with suspected cross-contamination and a sequencing artifact, a later analysis dropped 500 to 700 nucleotide sequences that were highly shared and had low generation probability. In a later analysis, a clonal expansion index for each public chain was calculated from normalized within-repertoire ranks of inferred template counts. In a later analysis, generation probabilities were computed using a VDJ recombination model fitted to out-of-frame rearrangements, and the results were checked against IGoR. A later analysis scored TCR-TCR, TCR-HLA and TCR-CMV co-occurrence with hypergeometric tests, applying a repertoire-size bias correction to TCR pairs. False discovery rates were estimated in a later analysis by permuting HLA or CMV assignments 20 times. In a later analysis, co-occurring TCRs were grouped with DBSCAN, and TCRdist sequence similarity was added when clustering was performed within HLA-allele-positive subsets. Repertoires with fewer than 30,000 or more than 120,000 public chains were left out of co-occurrence clustering, as were five repertoires with anomalous nucleotide sharing. The immuneACCESS repertoire file appears here via TCRdb, limited to in-frame rearrangements. These files lack a portion of the clones; in checked studies, under half of the deficit traces to unresolved V genes, and the cause of the others is not known. V and J calls and clone size follow that table, whereas D and trimming were derived from the DNA. This sample gives about 160,000 clones in total; roughly 80% of them show up just once. The top ten clonotypes cover roughly 2% of the sample.

This entry comes from a study of cytomegalovirus exposure and HLA in healthy donors (TCRdb year 2017). At the level of the whole study: In an earlier analysis of under 600 of the donors, 250 to 300 Gb of sequence data and approximately 100 million unique TCR beta sequences from roughly 190 million T cells were reported. HLA typing included class I and class II loci at four-digit resolution. Alongside the repertoire data, information on donor age, sex, ethnicity and CMV serostatus was compiled. To decide whether each TCR beta V gene segment behaved as functional or pseudogenic, an earlier analysis of approximately 620 of the donors relied on high-throughput TCR beta sequencing. A later analysis re-examined previously published TCR beta repertoires from 610 or so donors and added high-resolution HLA genotyping to investigate patterns of TCR occurrence. Because of strong linkage in the cohort, five DR-DQ haplotypes were treated as single units for association and clustering. Among almost 400 genotyped donors of the cohort, an average of roughly 240,000 unique TCR beta nucleotide sequences were sequenced per donor, roughly 20% of them non-productive. High-throughput TCR immunosequencing, statistical association of individual TCRs with disease status, and machine learning were combined to predict cytomegalovirus infection status. The aim of the study was to test whether cataloging public T cell receptors could identify signatures of past pathogen exposure. Genome-wide SNP genotypes for about 65% of the 666 donors were used in a later genetic analysis, which treated that subset as a discovery cohort. Typing coverage differed by locus: A, B, C, DRB1 and DQB1 were typed in about 620-630 donors, DQA1 in roughly 510, DPA1 in roughly 590, and DPB1 in roughly 470. Approximately 310 gigabases of sequencing data and 70 million to 85 million unique TCR sequences were included in an early release covering roughly 700 HLA-typed donors. Among the 398 genotyped donors, around 81% belonged to the genetic ancestry cluster associated with self-reported Caucasian donors. Every repertoire in the discovery cohort had been generated on one and the same sequencing platform. Using immunosequencing, the study profiled T cell repertoires from fewer than 700 subjects and related those repertoires to cytomegalovirus serostatus. Rather than drawing on any new phenotypic data, the later analysis identified candidate immune exposures from TCR beta sequences and the way those sequences occurred across donors. A separate validation cohort of 100 to 150 different subjects was used in addition to the roughly 700-subject first cohort.

The CDR3 runs 13 residues from the cysteine to the phenylalanine. The entry retains the CDR3 DNA only, 39 bases that are in frame from base 1. The germline V end is reduced by 6 bases and the J end by 1 base; junction bases left unmatched: 0. The germline V gene supplies CDR1 MNHEY and CDR2 SVGAGI. Findings and caveats that apply to the study as a whole: A total of 164 TCR beta chains were listed by the study as associated with cytomegalovirus. CMV serostatus was the only immune exposure information available for the cohort. In a later analysis, TCR association rates were found to vary across HLA loci, with the most associated TCRs seen for DRB1 alleles and the fewest for HLA-C alleles. This cohort had only TCR beta chains sequenced, and the lack of alpha or paired-chain data limited which features could be detected. When HLA alleles, especially DR and DQ, strongly co-occurred, TCR associations were difficult to assign to individual alleles. An earlier analysis of 587 of the donors showed that most TCR beta V segments appeared in productive rearrangements either about 87% or about 30% of the time, which broadly matched IMGT annotations. Linkage disequilibrium might explain the correlated functional status among segregating V segments, but an unknown experimental factor could not be ruled out. The sequencing pipeline was judged likely to have produced a cluster of highly shared sequence variants as a technical artifact. A later analysis found that HLA-associated TCR beta chains were more clonally expanded and had lower generation probabilities than equally common non-associated chains. In a later analysis, several top co-occurrence clusters were reported to appear linked to parvovirus B19, influenza, CMV and Epstein-Barr virus. The classifier was reported to diagnose cytomegalovirus status with high specificity and sensitivity in both the original and validation cohorts. A further reported finding was that TCR beta sequences accurately predicted the HLA-A and HLA-B alleles for most subjects in the first cohort. At a false discovery rate of 0.05, a later analysis linked around 15,000 TCR beta sequences to specific HLA alleles. HLA typing was unavailable for some donors at each locus, so association tests used only the typed subset. According to a later analysis, most CMV-associated TCR beta chains appeared to be HLA-restricted, and the HLA associations seemed to be driven largely by CMV exposure. In vitro tests confirmed that three of the cytomegalovirus-associated TCR beta chains recognize cytomegalovirus antigens. Some IMGT-functional V segments, including TRBV6-2 and TRBV6-3, could not be told apart with the 87-base-pair reads, so those segments were excluded. The earlier analysis of about 600 of the donors excluded around 17 rarely observed V segments, including chromosome 9 orphons, because counts were too low. In a later genetic analysis, a missense DCLRE1C variant was associated with V-gene and J-gene trimming of TCR beta chains, and the association was replicated in an independent cohort. Most TCR sequences were seen in very few donors, while some public TCRs were found in many individuals. The presence/absence analyses assumed that sequencing depth was roughly uniform across donors, and that assumption may not be true. According to the authors, the approach could potentially be generalized to other disease states and immunological phenotypes. According to a later genetic analysis, donors in an Asian-associated ancestry cluster had fewer N-insertions in productive TCRs than the approximately 610-donor mean.

This TCR was sampled from a female donor in good health and CMV-seronegative. Input material: PBMCs. The rearranged segments are TRBV6-5 and TRBJ2-3; TRBD2 lines up with 8 middle nucleotides. The CDR3 reads as follows: CASRTSGTDTQYF. The nucleotide sequence is given as TGTGCCAGCAGGACTAGCGGCACAGATACGCAGTATTTT.